The present TCR beta chain was sequenced within a study of technical replicates of blood from a few donors. Trimming took 2 bases from V and 8 from J, leaving 7 bases between them. The germline CDR1 and CDR2 sequences are SGHTS and YDEGEE. The CDR3 is 11 amino acids. Sequenced by immunoSEQ multiplex PCR; TCRdb stores in-frame clones only, minus some. The table records approximately 79,000 clones, around nine tenths of them present only once. The clonotype comes from a human donor in good health. Material: T cells isolated from PBMCs. This sequence joins TRBV5-8 and TRBJ1-2; no reliable D call. Here the CDR3 reads CASSFLGGYTF. In DNA form, the CDR3 reads TGTGCCAGCAGCTTCCTCGGGGGCTACACCTTC. Drawing the rest from reference TRBV5-8 and TRBJ1-2, the complete variable domain is EAGVTQSPTHLIKTRGQQATLRCSPISGHTSVYWYQQALGLGLQFLLWYDEGEERNRGNFPPRFSGRQFPNYSSELNVNALELEDSALYLCASSFLGGYTFGSGTRLTVV.